This T cell receptor (beta chain) was captured by sequencing in a study of CXCR3-negative and CXCR3-positive naive CD8 T cells. Study results and caveats: Memory CD8+ cells showed much lower diversity, while both naive subsets displayed comparably high diversity.

In regard to this clonotype: Its antigen is unidentified.

The CDR3 has 16 amino acids. Germline V lookup: CDR1 SGHVS, CDR2 FNYEAQ. Researchers prepared the TRB cDNA libraries using 5' RACE with UMI labels. TCRdb derives one entry per CDR3 protein from the 5' RACE reads, leaving out DNA. The sample has 65,000 to 85,000 distinct CDR3 sequences. The sorting of each CD8+ T cell subset was done in triplicate, at more than 250,000 cells each. The rearrangement joins TRBV7-6 to TRBJ1-1; no DNA is available, so the TRBD1 call from TCRdb remains unchecked. The clonotype was recovered from a human donor in good health. Some clones in this sample may be carry-over from other donors' samples. Sequencing input: naive CXCR3- CD8+ T cells from blood. Subset of the sample: CD45RO-CCR7+CD27+CD95- naive CD8+ T cells lacking CXCR3 (TNR3-). CDR3 residues: CASSFGQGAEGTEAFF.